This TCR beta chain emerged from a study of tumor and adjacent non-tumor tissue in lung cancer. Study at large: The patients, roughly 9 men and 5 women, were about 31 to 76 with stage I to III disease. Study-wide findings and caveats: Top 100 clones took a larger repertoire share in normal lung.

This CDR3 contains 17 residues. A note on this clonotype: Antigen: not known. This may stem from a read error, because a much larger clone lies one nucleotide away.

The library came from three nested PCR rounds adapted from ARM-PCR protocols. TCRdb reanalysed the multiplex PCR reads using MiXCR and keeps one entry per CDR3 protein. The sample records about 110,000 distinct CDR3 sequences, 60% to 65% being singletons. The template was RNA from unsorted bulk tissue. Distant lung tissue was collected more than 3 cm away from the tumor edge. Chemotherapy-naive patients with new lung cancer underwent thoracic surgery in China, August–late 2014. The sequenced sample was distant non-tumor lung tissue. The chain couples TRBV12-3 or TRBV12-4 to TRBJ1-5; perhaps TRBD1 as D (6 bases). The TCR comes from a man aged 55 to 69 with non-small cell lung cancer. CDR3 in amino acids: CASSLLTTGMSNQSQHF. DNA of the CDR3: TGTGCCAGCAGCCTCCTAACTACAGGGATGAGCAATCAGTCCCAGCATTTT.